What follows are 32 T cell receptor beta chains derived from one specimen sequenced in a study of CD8+CD57+ T cells in acquired aplastic anemia (dated by TCRdb to 2016 to 2019). The instrument was an Illumina HiSeq 2000. TCR beta VDJ combination and CDR3 sequence profiling used genomic DNA as the template. TCRdb took the public reads, trimmed them with fastp at Q25, ran MiXCR for clone calling and kept in-frame beta chains. For every CDR3 protein sequence, its rows merge into one entry that carries the most common genes and DNA. This sample is represented by around 190,000 distinct CDR3 sequences; nearly 50% of them were singletons. In total, the top ten clones hold 10% to 15% of the sample. Patients chosen for sequencing had shown expansion of CD8+CD57+ cells by flow cytometry. Sequences were obtained from sorted CD4+, CD8+, or CD8+CD57+ T cells (not recorded which) from PBMCs. Source of these receptors: a human donor with aplastic anemia.

The chain couples TRBV27 to TRBJ2-7; D gene unclear. Trimming took off 3 bases at V and 4 bases at J, with 13 bases between the two ends. CDR1 is MNHEY and CDR2 is SMNVEV in the germline V gene (reference sequence). The CDR3 has 14 residues. The CDR3 loop reads CASSFGVSLYEQYF. CDR3 sequence (DNA): TGTGCCAGCAGTTTTGGAGTAAGCTTGTACGAGCAGTACTTC.

This clonotype was detected ten times or more. The CDR3 DNA follows: TGTGCCAGCAGCTTAGTAGCGGGGGGGCACAATGAGCAGTTCTTC. As protein: CASSLVAGGHNEQFF. This chain joins TRBV7-2 and TRBJ2-1, with 11 bases fitting TRBD2. With 1 base clipped from V and 5 bases from J, the junction kept 1 base outside the gene matches. The germline CDR1 and CDR2 sequences are SGHTA and FQGNSA. The CDR3 spans 15 residues.

This clonotype showed up many times. The rearrangement uses TRBV20-1 and TRBJ2-1, with 10 nucleotides matching TRBD2. Germline V gene data show CDR1 as DFQATT and CDR2 as SNEGSKA (reference sequence). The CDR3 is 15 amino acids. V lost 6 bases to trimming and J lost 10 bases; unmatched junction nucleotides: 15. Here the CDR3 DNA reads TGCAGTGCCAGAAGTCTAGCGGGGGATTTTGGAGAGCAGTTCTTC. This codes for CSARSLAGDFGEQFF.

This clonotype was detected a few times. V and J are TRBV20-1 and TRBJ2-7, with TRBD1 matching over 11 bases. V gave up 0 bases and J gave up 5 bases; unmatched junction bases: 3. Germline CDR1 DFQATT, CDR2 SNEGSKA (reference sequence). CDR3 length: 14 residues. DNA of the CDR3: TGCAGTGCTAGAGAAGGACAGGGGGCCGACGAGCAGTACTTC. Protein sequence: CSAREGQGADEQYF.

This clonotype was observed many times. The V gene is TRBV7-8, the J gene TRBJ1-4; a weak D match, TRBD1 (5 bases). The germline CDR1 and CDR2 sequences are SGHVS and FQNEAQ. The V and J ends lost 5 bases and 8 bases respectively, with 18 bases between them. The CDR3 spans 15 residues. The CDR3 spells CASSPDGGEGEKLFF. In DNA, the CDR3 is TGTGCCAGCAGCCCGGATGGGGGAGAGGGCGAAAAACTGTTTTTT.

V usage is TRBV5-1 and J usage is TRBJ2-7, with 11 bases aligning to TRBD2. The CDR3 is made up of 16 amino acids. Germline V CDR1 and CDR2: SGHRS, YFSETQ. Losses at the gene ends were 4 bases for V and 6 bases for J; bases not matched to a gene: 12. The CDR3 sequence is CASSPSLAGGSGEQYF. The CDR3 nucleotides read TGCGCCAGCAGCCCTTCTCTAGCGGGAGGTTCCGGCGAGCAGTACTTC.

This clonotype appeared a few times. The J gene is TRBJ1-1, the V gene TRBV7-3, with D unclear. Trimming removed 3 bases from V and 0 bases from J, with 2 bases in between. The CDR3 has 12 residues. The germline V gene encodes CDR1 SGHTA and CDR2 FQGTGA. Written as DNA, the CDR3 is TGTGCCAGCAGCTTTGTGAACACTGAAGCTTTCTTT. Its protein product is CASSFVNTEAFF.

This clonotype was seen repeatedly, ten times or more. This chain links TRBV6-1 with TRBJ1-2; D unresolved. The germline CDR1 and CDR2 sequences are MNHNS and SASEGT. V was shortened by 3 bases and J by 5 bases, with 1 base between the two germline ends. The CDR3 loop spans 10 amino acids. Here the CDR3 reads CASSDYGYTF. In nucleotides, the CDR3 is TGTGCCAGCAGTGATTATGGCTACACCTTC.

This clonotype was seen ten or more times. The chain is built from TRBV7-8 and TRBJ2-5; D gene ambiguous. Germline values: CDR1 SGHVS, CDR2 FQNEAQ. The CDR3 covers 14 residues. V lost 1 base to trimming and J lost 5 bases, with 11 bases between them. The CDR3 DNA reads TGTGCCAGCAGCTTAGTTGCGGCCAGGGAGACCCAGTACTTC. It encodes CASSLVAARETQYF.

This clonotype occurred many times. The missing conserved phenylalanine or tryptophan at the end of this CDR3 makes a read error likely. The DNA is omitted, as the CDR3 cannot be located on it reliably, and the CDR3 follows TCRdb's listing. The genes are TRBV5-4 and TRBJ2-5; no check of the table's D call, TRBD2, against the DNA was made. Per the germline V gene, CDR1 is SGHNT and CDR2 is YYREEE (reference sequence). Ends included, the CDR3 has 11 residues. The CDR3: CASSLGGTPSL.

For this clonotype: Germline is not matched at one junction end, which may reflect a read error. The rearrangement joins TRBV10-3 to TRBJ1-5; weak D call: TRBD1 (6 bases). The germline V gene encodes CDR1 ENHRY and CDR2 SYGVKD. The CDR3 has 13 amino acids. The CDR3 here is CSIRNRVGQPQHF. In nucleotides, the CDR3 is TGTTCCATCAGGAACAGGGTAGGGCAGCCCCAGCATTTT.

Of note for this clonotype: With a much larger clone just one base away, this may be a read error. The chain links TRBV6-1 to TRBJ2-3; unclear D gene. This CDR3 contains 11 residues. Trimming left V 10 bases short and J 3 bases short, with 8 bases between. Germline CDR1 MNHNS, CDR2 SASEGT. The CDR3 DNA follows: TGTGCCATCACCCAGACAGATACGCAGTATTTT. This gives the protein CAITQTDTQYF.

Ten or more counts support this clonotype. The V and J genes are TRBV29-1 and TRBJ2-5; 11 bases are a match to TRBD1. CDR1 is SQVTM, CDR2 ANQGSEA, per germline. The ends lost 4 bases at V and 4 bases at J; junction bases unmatched: 2. The CDR3 totals 13 residues. The DNA for the CDR3 is TGCAGCGTTGGGGGACAGGGGGGAGAGACCCAGTACTTC. It translates to CSVGGQGGETQYF. The whole variable domain, filled in from reference TRBV29-1 and TRBJ2-5, reads SAVISQKPSRDICQRGTSLTIQCQVDSQVTMMFWYRQQPGQSLTLIATANQGSEATYESGFVIDKFPISRPNLTFSTLTVSNMSPEDSSIYLCSVGGQGGETQYFGPGTRLLVL.

On this clonotype itself: A read error may be the cause here, since a much bigger clone is one base away. The chain carries TRBV7-9 and TRBJ1-2; tentative D call: TRBD1 (5 bases). The CDR3 has 13 amino acids. Germline CDR1 SEHNR, CDR2 FQNEAQ (reference sequence). Trimming took off 5 bases at V and 5 bases at J, with 12 bases between the two ends. The CDR3 nucleotides are TGTGCCAGCAGCCCCACGGACACATATGGCTACACCTTC. Translation gives CASSPTDTYGYTF.

The V gene is TRBV20-1, the J gene TRBJ2-5; the D gene is possibly TRBD1 (6 bases). CDR1 is DFQATT, CDR2 SNEGSKA, per germline (reference sequence). V lost 3 bases, J lost 2 bases, and 13 bases lay in between. The CDR3 is 14 residues long. CDR3 sequence (DNA): TGCAGTGCTAGGATGGACAGTTTTCAAGAGACCCAGTACTTC. It encodes CSARMDSFQETQYF.

This clonotype was picked up many times. The chain links TRBV11-2 to TRBJ2-7; 9 bases are a match to TRBD1. Germline trimming cut 3 bases from V and 2 bases from J; bases unmatched to any gene: 5. The CDR3 extends over 15 amino acids. From germline, CDR1 is SGHAT and CDR2 FQNNGV. Here the CDR3 reads CASSFGTGITYEQYF. CDR3 coding DNA: TGTGCCAGCAGCTTTGGGACAGGGATCACCTACGAGCAGTACTTC.

The chain couples TRBV2 to TRBJ2-7; 8 bases line up with TRBD1. V lost 8 bases, J lost 3 bases, and 15 bases stayed unmatched. Germline CDR1 SNHLY, CDR2 FYNNEI. This CDR3 spans 16 amino acids. CDR3 amino acids: CASGYNDRGTGYEQYF. CDR3 sequence (DNA): TGTGCCAGCGGATATAACGACAGGGGCACCGGCTACGAGCAGTACTTC.

This clonotype appeared many times. The V call is TRBV12-3 or TRBV12-4, the J call TRBJ2-7; the D is unclear. Trimming shortened V by 3 bases and J by 3 bases, and 9 bases separated the two germline ends. The CDR3 covers 13 residues. In DNA, the CDR3 is TGTGCCAGCAGTTTTCTTGATATCTACGAGCAGTACTTC. Translated, it gives CASSFLDIYEQYF.

A few counts support this clonotype. The chain combines TRBV20-1 with TRBJ2-3, with no clear D. V was trimmed by 3 bases and J by 0 bases, leaving 4 bases between them. This CDR3 has 12 amino acids. CDR1 and CDR2 (germline): DFQATT, SNEGSKA (reference sequence). CDR3 coding DNA: TGCAGTGCTAGGGAAAGCACAGATACGCAGTATTTT. The encoded protein is CSARESTDTQYF.

This clonotype was found many times. V gene TRBV2 combines with J gene TRBJ1-2, with a possible D match to TRBD1 (5 bases). The CDR3 sequence is 14 residues long. V gave up 6 bases and J gave up 10 bases, with 21 bases separating them. Looked up from germline, CDR1 is SNHLY and CDR2 is FYNNEI. For the CDR3, the DNA is TGTGCCAGCAGGGGGGGATCAGGACTCAGCTTCTACACCTTC. This gives the protein CASRGGSGLSFYTF.

The V gene is TRBV5-1, the J gene TRBJ2-7; 8 bases match TRBD2. Germline CDR1 reads SGHRS; CDR2 reads YFSETQ. With 4 bases clipped from V and 2 bases from J, the junction kept 5 bases outside the gene matches. The length of the CDR3 is 14 residues. CDR3 in DNA: TGCGCCAGCAGCCTGGGACTAGGGGCCTACGAGCAGTACTTC. This encodes CASSLGLGAYEQYF.

The chain uses TRBV7-2 and TRBJ1-6; D remains unclear. Trimming pared 6 bases from V and 7 bases from J, leaving 19 bases between. The CDR3 is 16 amino acids. CDR1 is SGHTA and CDR2 is FQGNSA in the germline V gene. The DNA for the CDR3 is TGTGCCAGCAGTCCGGAGGGCCCGCGGGTGAATTCACCCCTCCACTTT. The encoded protein is CASSPEGPRVNSPLHF.

This chain connects TRBV6-1 to TRBJ1-2, with 9 bases matching TRBD1. Germline V gene lookup returns CDR1 MNHNS and CDR2 SASEGT. The V segment lost 5 bases and the J segment 4 bases; nucleotides outside the gene matches: 8. This CDR3 has 15 amino acids. The CDR3 nucleotides read TGTGCCAGCAGTCTTTTTGGACAGGGGATCTATGGCTACACCTTC. It is translated as CASSLFGQGIYGYTF.

The sample holds many counts of this clonotype. The chain joins TRBV24-1 to TRBJ2-7; 11 bases agree with TRBD2. The CDR3 extends over 15 amino acids. Germline lookup yields CDR1 KGHDR and CDR2 SFDVKD. Losses at the gene ends were 1 base for V and 4 bases for J; bases not matched to a gene: 2. The CDR3 coding sequence is TGTGCCACCAGTGATTTTTCTAGCGGGAGGTACGAGCAGTACTTC. This translates into CATSDFSSGRYEQYF.

The V gene is TRBV20-1, the J gene TRBJ1-3; tentative D call: TRBD1 (5 bases). This CDR3 has 17 amino acids. From germline, CDR1 is DFQATT and CDR2 SNEGSKA (reference sequence). V lost 0 bases to trimming and J lost 0 bases, with 15 bases between them. CDR3 protein: CSARDQAGGISGNTIYF. CDR3 nucleotides: TGCAGTGCTAGAGACCAAGCCGGGGGGATCTCTGGAAACACCATATATTTT.

This clonotype has ten or more counts. V is TRBV7-9 and J is TRBJ2-6, with D hard to call. Germline V gives CDR1 SEHNR, CDR2 FQNEAQ (reference sequence). Trimming took 5 bases from V and 4 from J, leaving 15 bases between them. CDR3 length: 16 residues. The CDR3 DNA reads as TGTGCCAGCAGCGGAATGGTCGCGCGAGGGGCCAACGTCCTGACTTTC. Translation gives CASSGMVARGANVLTF.

In this sample, this clonotype turned up many times. V is TRBV11-2 and J is TRBJ2-5, with D possibly being TRBD1 or TRBD2 (5 bases each). Trimming pared 4 bases from V and 5 bases from J, leaving 11 bases between. CDR3 length: 13 amino acids. Germline assignment: CDR1 SGHAT and CDR2 FQNNGV. As DNA, the CDR3 is TGTGCCAGCAGCTACGGGGCGAAGGAGACCCAGTACTTC. It translates to CASSYGAKETQYF.

This clonotype was counted many times. This sequence joins TRBV20-1 and TRBJ1-3; D call uncertain. This CDR3 contains 14 residues. V dropped 5 bases and J dropped 3 bases, with 14 bases sitting between them. From germline, CDR1 is DFQATT and CDR2 SNEGSKA (reference sequence). CDR3 amino acids: CSAPPLGSGNTIYF. For the CDR3, the DNA is TGCAGTGCTCCTCCGCTGGGTAGTGGAAACACCATATATTTT.

The gene calls are TRBV5-8 and TRBJ2-7, with 7 bases that match TRBD2. J gave up 4 bases and V 4 bases, and 11 bases lay outside the gene matches. The CDR3 loop spans 15 amino acids. Per the germline V gene, CDR1 is SGHTS and CDR2 is YDEGEE. CDR3: CASSLPGGVGYEQYF. CDR3 DNA: TGTGCCAGCAGCCTACCGGGGGGAGTGGGGTACGAGCAGTACTTC.

In this sample, this clonotype turned up a few times. This chain connects TRBV30 to TRBJ1-1, with D possibly matching TRBD1 (6 bases). Germline lookup yields CDR1 GTSNPN and CDR2 SVGIG (reference sequence). This CDR3 is built from 9 residues. V gave up 7 bases and J gave up 11 bases, with 11 bases separating them. The CDR3 bases are TGTGCCTCGGCAGGGGAGGCTTTCTTT. Its translation is CASAGEAFF.

This clonotype was recorded at least ten times. The chain carries TRBV5-1 and TRBJ2-2, with 8 bases lining up with TRBD1. Germline CDR1 SGHRS, CDR2 YFSETQ. J gave up 7 bases and V 5 bases, and 7 bases lay outside the gene matches. This CDR3 contains 14 residues. Here the CDR3 reads CASSTDRADGELFF. CDR3 nucleotides: TGCGCCAGCAGTACGGACAGGGCCGACGGGGAGCTGTTTTTT.

The genes are TRBV2 and TRBJ2-6; the D gene could be TRBD1 or TRBD2 (5 bases each). CDR1 and CDR2 from the germline V gene are SNHLY and FYNNEI. There are 19 residues in the CDR3. V lost 0 bases, J lost 0 bases, and 15 bases lay in between. The CDR3 here is CASSEANRDLDSGANVLTF. CDR3 DNA sequence: TGTGCCAGCAGTGAAGCTAATCGGGACCTAGACTCTGGGGCCAACGTCCTGACTTTC.